The 26 T cell receptor beta chains presented below share a single source sample, sequenced in a study of siplizumab effects on memory and regulatory T cells. The repertoire was sequenced with immunoSEQ multiplex PCR; TCRdb's copy has only in-frame clones and lacks some. The table includes some 100,000 clones, about 91% detected once. Material for sequencing was CD4+ T cells sorted from blood. Receptors were obtained from a human donor in good health. Some clones in this sample may be carry-over from other donors' samples.

This chain joins TRBV9 and TRBJ1-3; tentatively, D is TRBD1 (6 bases). The CDR3 has 15 residues. CDR1 SGDLS and CDR2 YYNGEE come from the germline V gene. Between the trimmed V and J ends, which lost 0 bases and 2 bases, there was a span of 9 bases. In nucleotides, the CDR3 is TGTGCCAGCAGCGTAGAGGCAGGGGCTGGAAACACCATATATTTT. Amino acid sequence: CASSVEAGAGNTIYF.

The rearrangement links TRBV5-1 to TRBJ2-1; D unresolved. The V end was cut by 0 bases, the J end by 8 bases, with 3 bases between. Germline assignment: CDR1 SGHRS and CDR2 YFSETQ. This CDR3 spans 11 amino acids. The CDR3 here is CASSLEDEQFF. The CDR3 DNA follows: TGCGCCAGCAGCTTGGAAGATGAGCAGTTCTTC. The full variable domain, rest sourced from reference TRBV5-1 and TRBJ2-1, is KAGVTQTPRYLIKTRGQQVTLSCSPISGHRSVSWYQQTPGQGLQFLFEYFSETQRNKGNFPGRFSGRQFSNSRSEMNVSTLELGDSALYLCASSLEDEQFFGPGTRLTVL.

The chain joins TRBV19 to TRBJ2-7, with TRBD2 matching over 7 bases. Germline values: CDR1 LNHDA, CDR2 SQIVND (reference sequence). The CDR3 has 16 residues. V lost 0 bases, J lost 1 base, and 6 bases stayed unmatched. The CDR3 nucleotides are TGTGCCAGTAGTATAGAGGGGGGGACGGCGTCCTACGAGCAGTACTTC. As protein: CASSIEGGTASYEQYF.

The chain is built from TRBV14 and TRBJ1-1; D gene unclear. Trimming took 2 bases from V and 5 from J, leaving 15 bases between them. This CDR3 comprises 15 residues. CDR1 SGHDN and CDR2 FVKESK come from the germline V gene. CDR3 sequence reads: CASSQPGSRRTEAFF. The CDR3 DNA is TGTGCCAGCAGCCAACCCGGCTCCCGGCGGACTGAAGCTTTCTTT.

The chain links TRBV6-1 to TRBJ2-7; no definite D call. This CDR3 has 12 amino acids. Trimming cost V 1 base and J 4 bases, with 5 bases left between them. In germline, CDR1 is MNHNS, CDR2 SASEGT. The CDR3 sequence is CASSEVGYEQYF. DNA for the CDR3: TGTGCCAGCAGTGAAGTGGGTTACGAGCAGTACTTC.

V is TRBV6-5 and J is TRBJ2-7; TRBD1 matches at 9 bases. Germline lookup yields CDR1 MNHEY and CDR2 SVGAGI. After removal of 6 bases from V and 5 bases from J, the junction contained 8 bases not matched to a gene. CDR3 size: 14 residues. The CDR3 sequence is CASSGAGTGHEQYF. For the CDR3, the DNA is TGTGCCAGCAGCGGGGCCGGGACAGGGCACGAGCAGTACTTC.

This sequence joins TRBV7-6 and TRBJ1-5, with D unclear. V was clipped by 5 bases and J by 7 bases, with 12 bases between them. CDR3 length equals 13 residues. Germline-derived CDR1 and CDR2 are SGHVS and FNYEAQ. The CDR3 bases are TGTGCCAGCAGCCAGCTTTTGGGACAGCCCCAGCATTTT. This sequence encodes CASSQLLGQPQHF. Full variable domain (remainder filled in from reference TRBV7-6 and TRBJ1-5): GAGVSQSPRYKVTKRGQDVALRCDPISGHVSLYWYRQALGQGPEFLTYFNYEAQQDKSGLPNDRFSAERPEGSISTLTIQRTEQRDSAMYRCASSQLLGQPQHFGDGTRLSIL.

The genes are TRBV28 and TRBJ2-7; TRBD2 agrees at 7 bases. Germline V CDR1 and CDR2: MDHEN, SYDVKM. The V segment lost 6 bases and the J segment 2 bases; nucleotides outside the gene matches: 1. This CDR3 spans 12 amino acids. The CDR3 nucleotides read TGTGCCAGCAGGCGGGGGACCTACGAGCAGTACTTC. Encoded protein: CASRRGTYEQYF. The full variable domain, completed using reference TRBV28 and TRBJ2-7, is DVKVTQSSRYLVKRTGEKVFLECVQDMDHENMFWYRQDPGLGLRLIYFSYDVKMKEKGDIPEGYSVSREKKERFSLILESASTNQTSMYLCASRRGTYEQYFGPGTRLTVT.

The CDR3 DNA reads TGTGCCAGCAGCTTAGCGATCACGAGGGAGGTTAACTATGGCTACACCTTC. As protein: CASSLAITREVNYGYTF. This sequence joins TRBV7-9 and TRBJ1-2; D unresolved. V lost 0 bases, J lost 1 base, and 15 bases lay in between. Germline V gives CDR1 SEHNR, CDR2 FQNEAQ (reference sequence). The CDR3 loop spans 17 amino acids. Looking up the rest from reference TRBV7-9 and TRBJ1-2 gives the full variable domain: DTGVSQNPRHKITKRGQNVTFRCDPISEHNRLYWYRQTLGQGPEFLTYFQNEAQLEKSRLLSDRFSAERPKGSFSTLEIQRTEQGDSAMYLCASSLAITREVNYGYTFGSGTRLTVV.

The chain carries TRBV6-6 and TRBJ2-4, with TRBD1 matching 8 bases. Trimming took 5 bases from V and 5 from J; bases not matched to a gene: 2. This CDR3 region has 13 residues. Germline CDR1 and CDR2: MNHNY and SVGAGI (reference sequence). The CDR3 DNA is TGTGCCAGCAGTATGACAGGGGAAAACATTCAGTACTTC. It specifies CASSMTGENIQYF.

This chain links TRBV28 with TRBJ1-1, with TRBD1 as a possible D gene (5 bases). Trimming pared 5 bases from V and 0 bases from J, leaving 13 bases between. From germline, CDR1 is MDHEN and CDR2 SYDVKM. CDR3 length: 15 amino acids. CDR3 protein: CASSPGTSMNTEAFF. The CDR3 nucleotides are TGTGCCAGCAGTCCCGGGACCTCAATGAACACTGAAGCTTTCTTT.

The gene calls are TRBV27 and TRBJ1-5; TRBD1 is a possible D gene (6 bases). V lost 2 bases, J lost 6 bases, and 14 bases lay in between. There are 15 residues in the CDR3. Looked up from germline, CDR1 is MNHEY and CDR2 is SMNVEV (reference sequence). The CDR3 sequence is CASSLGQGQGQPQHF. The CDR3 coding sequence is TGTGCCAGCAGTTTAGGGCAGGGGCAAGGTCAGCCCCAGCATTTT.

V is TRBV11-2 and J is TRBJ1-2; D not certain. This CDR3 contains 13 residues. Per germline, CDR1 SGHAT and CDR2 FQNNGV. Between the trimmed V and J ends, which lost 3 bases and 6 bases, there was a span of 11 bases. The CDR3: CASSLNRANGYTF. CDR3 in DNA: TGTGCCAGCAGCTTGAATAGGGCGAATGGCTACACCTTC.

The gene calls are TRBV10-3 and TRBJ2-3, with D possibly being TRBD2 (5 bases). V lost 5 bases and J lost 0, with 15 bases in between. Germline lookup yields CDR1 ENHRY and CDR2 SYGVKD. The CDR3 has 16 residues. CDR3 residues: CAISPGGAESTDTQYF. In DNA, the CDR3 is TGTGCCATCAGTCCGGGTGGAGCGGAAAGCACAGATACGCAGTATTTT.

This chain connects TRBV4-2 to TRBJ2-3; the D gene is possibly TRBD2 (6 bases). Per germline, CDR1 LGHNA and CDR2 YNFKEQ. The CDR3 runs to 14 residues. V lost 3 bases, J lost 5 bases, and 12 bases lay in between. The CDR3 is CASSQIIGGDTQYF. The CDR3 DNA reads TGTGCCAGCAGCCAGATAATCGGGGGAGATACGCAGTATTTT.

The chain links TRBV5-6 to TRBJ2-5; perhaps TRBD2 as D (6 bases). The J call is doubtful: the DNA matches TRBJ2-7 better. This CDR3 is 14 amino acids long. The germline V gene has CDR1 SGHDT and CDR2 YYEEEE. The CDR3 DNA reads as TGTGCCAGCAGCTTGGGTGGGAGGAAGTACGAGCAGTACTTC. Protein product: CASSLGGRKYEQYF.

The rearrangement uses TRBV7-8 and TRBJ1-2, with D uncertain. V was trimmed by 7 bases and J by 4 bases, leaving 22 bases between them. The CDR3 length is 16 residues. Germline CDR1 SGHVS, CDR2 FQNEAQ. CDR3 in DNA: TGTGCCAGCACCTCCGTGGGGAGCAACCGGCTCTATGGCTACACCTTC. It is translated as CASTSVGSNRLYGYTF.

V is TRBV6-1 and J is TRBJ2-1; 7 positions agree with TRBD1. With 5 bases clipped from V and 7 bases from J, the junction kept 5 bases outside the gene matches. The CDR3 consists of 13 residues. Germline assignment: CDR1 MNHNS and CDR2 SASEGT. The CDR3 protein is CASSRTGANEQFF. The CDR3 DNA is TGTGCCAGCAGTAGAACAGGGGCTAATGAGCAGTTCTTC.

V and J are TRBV19 and TRBJ2-7; no reliable D call. V was shortened by 1 base and J by 6 bases, with 13 bases between the two germline ends. The germline V gene encodes CDR1 LNHDA and CDR2 SQIVND (reference sequence). The CDR3 is made up of 14 amino acids. The CDR3 coding sequence is TGTGCCAGTAGTATAGCGGCCGCCCCCCTCGAGCAGTACTTC. Protein: CASSIAAAPLEQYF.

This rearrangement joins TRBV28 to TRBJ2-7, with TRBD1 matching 7 bases. With V trimmed by 6 bases and J by 4 bases, 9 bases remained unmatched. The CDR3 runs to 14 residues. CDR1 and CDR2 from the germline V gene are MDHEN and SYDVKM. The CDR3 sequence: CASSIPGQKYEQYF. CDR3 nucleotides: TGTGCCAGCAGCATCCCGGGACAGAAATACGAGCAGTACTTC.

The V and J genes are TRBV18 and TRBJ2-1; TRBD2 agrees at 13 bases. V lost 3 bases to trimming and J lost 2 bases; unmatched junction nucleotides: 1. The CDR3 loop spans 16 amino acids. Germline CDR1 and CDR2: KGHSH and LQKENI. The CDR3 sequence is CASSPGLAGTYNEQFF. CDR3 coding DNA: TGTGCCAGCTCACCGGGACTAGCGGGAACCTACAATGAGCAGTTCTTC.

This clone was counted only a few times. V gene TRBV5-6 combines with J gene TRBJ2-3; 9 bases map to TRBD2. The J segment lost 0 bases and the V segment lost 6 bases, leaving 8 bases of the junction unmatched. Per germline, CDR1 SGHDT and CDR2 YYEEEE. The CDR3 has 16 residues. This CDR3 reads CASNNSGRRSTDTQYF. The CDR3 DNA is TGTGCCAGCAACAATAGCGGGAGACGGAGCACAGATACGCAGTATTTT.

The chain couples TRBV14 to TRBJ1-2; D is unresolved. This CDR3 spans 15 amino acids. Per the germline V gene, CDR1 is SGHDN and CDR2 is FVKESK. V was shortened by 1 base and J by 0 bases, with 9 bases between the two germline ends. The DNA of the CDR3 is TGTGCCAGCAGCCAAGCATGGGATGCTAACTATGGCTACACCTTC. The encoded protein is CASSQAWDANYGYTF. Drawing the rest from reference TRBV14 and TRBJ1-2, the complete variable domain is EAGVTQFPSHSVIEKGQTVTLRCDPISGHDNLYWYRRVMGKEIKFLLHFVKESKQDESGMPNNRFLAERTGGTYSTLKVQPAELEDSGVYFCASSQAWDANYGYTFGSGTRLTVV.

V gene TRBV28 combines with J gene TRBJ2-1, with 11 bases identical to TRBD1. The CDR3 runs to 16 residues. Germline CDR1 is MDHEN and CDR2 is SYDVKM. The V segment lost 7 bases and the J segment 5 bases; nucleotides outside the gene matches: 10. CDR3 nucleotide sequence: TGTGCCAGCATCTCGACCCCGGGACAGGGGGACAATGAGCAGTTCTTC. This translates into CASISTPGQGDNEQFF.

The chain couples TRBV19 to TRBJ1-2, with 7 bases fitting TRBD1. The CDR3 extends over 13 amino acids. Germline V CDR1 and CDR2: LNHDA, SQIVND (reference sequence). Germline trimming cut 5 bases from V and 9 bases from J; bases unmatched to any gene: 9. DNA of the CDR3: TGTGCCAGTAGTGTGACAGGGCCGATTCGCTACACCTTC. This codes for CASSVTGPIRYTF.

The chain has TRBV7-9 and TRBJ2-3; D might be TRBD1 or TRBD2, each matching 5 bases. V was clipped by 8 bases and J by 2 bases, with 14 bases between them. CDR3 length: 14 amino acids. The germline CDR1 and CDR2 sequences are SEHNR and FQNEAQ (reference sequence). The CDR3 coding sequence is TGTGCCAGCGGGGGTGGAGGAGACACAGATACGCAGTATTTT. This translates into CASGGGGDTDTQYF.